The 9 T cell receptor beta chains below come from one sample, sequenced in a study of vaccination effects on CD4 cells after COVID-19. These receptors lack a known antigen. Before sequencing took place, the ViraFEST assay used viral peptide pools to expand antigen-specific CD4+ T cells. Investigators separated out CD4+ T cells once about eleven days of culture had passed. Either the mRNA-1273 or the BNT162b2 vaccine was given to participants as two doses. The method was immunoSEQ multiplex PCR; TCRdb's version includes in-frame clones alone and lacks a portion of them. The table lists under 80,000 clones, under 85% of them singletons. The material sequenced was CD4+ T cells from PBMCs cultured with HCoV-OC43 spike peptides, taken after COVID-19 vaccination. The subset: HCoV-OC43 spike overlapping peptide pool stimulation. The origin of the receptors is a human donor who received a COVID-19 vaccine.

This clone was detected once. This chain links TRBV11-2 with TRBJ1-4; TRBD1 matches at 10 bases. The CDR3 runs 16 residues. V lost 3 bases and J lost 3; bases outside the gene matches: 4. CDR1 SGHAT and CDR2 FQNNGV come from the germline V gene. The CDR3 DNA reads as TGTGCCAGCAGCTTGGGACAGGGGCTTGCTAATGAAAAACTGTTTTTT. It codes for CASSLGQGLANEKLFF.

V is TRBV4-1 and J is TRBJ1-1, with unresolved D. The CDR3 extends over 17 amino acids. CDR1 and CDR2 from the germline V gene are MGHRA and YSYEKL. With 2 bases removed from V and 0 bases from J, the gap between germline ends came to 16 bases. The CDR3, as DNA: TGCGCCAGCAGCCAACTATGGGAAAGGCACTTGAACACTGAAGCTTTCTTT. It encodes CASSQLWERHLNTEAFF.

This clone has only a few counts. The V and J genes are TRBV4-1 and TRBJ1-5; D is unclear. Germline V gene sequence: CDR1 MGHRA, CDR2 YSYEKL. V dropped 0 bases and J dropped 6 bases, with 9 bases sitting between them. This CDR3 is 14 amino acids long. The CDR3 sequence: CASSQDGWGQPQHF. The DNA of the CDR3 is TGCGCCAGCAGCCAAGATGGGTGGGGTCAGCCCCAGCATTTT.

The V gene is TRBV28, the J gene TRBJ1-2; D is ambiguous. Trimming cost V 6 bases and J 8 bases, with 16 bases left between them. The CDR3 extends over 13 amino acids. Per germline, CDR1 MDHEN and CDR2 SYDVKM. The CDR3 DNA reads TGTGCCAGCAGCCTTGCCCCCCTTAGGGGCTACACCTTC. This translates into CASSLAPLRGYTF.

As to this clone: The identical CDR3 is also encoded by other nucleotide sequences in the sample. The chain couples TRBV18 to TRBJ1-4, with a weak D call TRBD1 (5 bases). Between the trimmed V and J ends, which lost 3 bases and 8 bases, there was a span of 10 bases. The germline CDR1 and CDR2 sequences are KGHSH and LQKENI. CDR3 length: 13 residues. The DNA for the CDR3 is TGTGCCAGCTCACCTCAGGGCGGCGAAAAACTGTTTTTT. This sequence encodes CASSPQGGEKLFF.

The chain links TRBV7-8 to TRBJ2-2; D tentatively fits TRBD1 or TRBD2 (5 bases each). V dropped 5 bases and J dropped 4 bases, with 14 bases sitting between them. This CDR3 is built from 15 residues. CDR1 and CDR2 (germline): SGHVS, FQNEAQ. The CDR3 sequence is CASSPMGRVTGELFF. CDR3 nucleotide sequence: TGTGCCAGCAGCCCAATGGGGCGGGTCACCGGGGAGCTGTTTTTT.

For the CDR3, the DNA is TGTGCCAGCAGCCTGGGGGGACAGGCTAATGAAAAACTGTTTTTT. Its translation: CASSLGGQANEKLFF. V is TRBV7-2 and J is TRBJ1-4; 8 nucleotides agree with TRBD1. This CDR3 is 15 amino acids long. Germline-derived CDR1 and CDR2 are SGHTA and FQGNSA. After removal of 5 bases from V and 3 bases from J, the junction contained 5 bases not matched to a gene.

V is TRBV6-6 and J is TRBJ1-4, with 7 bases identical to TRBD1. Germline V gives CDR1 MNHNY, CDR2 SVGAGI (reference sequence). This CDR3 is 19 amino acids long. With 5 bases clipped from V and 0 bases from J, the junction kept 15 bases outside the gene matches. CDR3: CASSRLFDREIATNEKLFF. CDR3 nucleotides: TGTGCCAGCAGTCGATTATTTGACAGGGAAATCGCAACTAATGAAAAACTGTTTTTT.

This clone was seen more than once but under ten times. The CDR3 loop is CASSRQGGSVTEPQHF. CDR3 nucleotides: TGTGCCAGCTCGCGTCAAGGGGGGTCGGTGACCGAGCCCCAGCATTTT. The rearrangement joins TRBV18 to TRBJ1-5; D perhaps matches TRBD1 (6 bases). The CDR3 contains 16 residues. Germline V CDR1 and CDR2: KGHSH, LQKENI. Trimming took off 6 bases at V and 8 bases at J, with 23 bases between the two ends.